This TCR beta chain stems from a study of T cell clonotyping in hematopoietic cell transplantation. The J segment lost 6 bases and the V segment lost 0 bases, leaving 14 bases of the junction unmatched. Germline-derived CDR1 and CDR2 are SGHNT and YYREEE (reference sequence). The CDR3 runs to 17 residues. Some clones are missing from TCRdb's copy, which holds only in-frame ones; the method was immunoSEQ multiplex PCR. The table shows under 12,000 clones, with 46% occurring only once. The TCR originated in a male patient aged 45-59 years who had an allogeneic stem cell transplant from an unrelated donor, so the T cells may come from the graft donor. Some clones in this sample may be carry-over from other donors' samples. The sample in question was PBMCs, obtained 30 days after allogeneic stem cell transplant. The chain employs TRBV5-4 and TRBJ1-2; 7 bases line up with TRBD1. The CDR3 loop is CASSLVGSTGLSHGYTF. CDR3 nucleotides: TGTGCCAGCAGCTTGGTGGGATCGACAGGGTTGTCGCATGGCTACACCTTC.